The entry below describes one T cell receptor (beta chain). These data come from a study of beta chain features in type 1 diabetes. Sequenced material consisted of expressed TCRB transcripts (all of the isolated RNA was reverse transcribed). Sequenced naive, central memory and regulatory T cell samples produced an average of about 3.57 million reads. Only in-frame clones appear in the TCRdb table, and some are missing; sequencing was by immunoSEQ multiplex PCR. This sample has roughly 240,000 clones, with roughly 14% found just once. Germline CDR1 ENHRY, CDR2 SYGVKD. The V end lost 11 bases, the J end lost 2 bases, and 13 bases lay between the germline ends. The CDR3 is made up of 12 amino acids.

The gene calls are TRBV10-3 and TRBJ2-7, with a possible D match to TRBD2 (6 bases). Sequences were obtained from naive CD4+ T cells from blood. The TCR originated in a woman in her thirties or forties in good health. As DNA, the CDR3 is TGTGCCGCCGGGAGATATCCCTACGAGCAGTACTTC. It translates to CAAGRYPYEQYF.